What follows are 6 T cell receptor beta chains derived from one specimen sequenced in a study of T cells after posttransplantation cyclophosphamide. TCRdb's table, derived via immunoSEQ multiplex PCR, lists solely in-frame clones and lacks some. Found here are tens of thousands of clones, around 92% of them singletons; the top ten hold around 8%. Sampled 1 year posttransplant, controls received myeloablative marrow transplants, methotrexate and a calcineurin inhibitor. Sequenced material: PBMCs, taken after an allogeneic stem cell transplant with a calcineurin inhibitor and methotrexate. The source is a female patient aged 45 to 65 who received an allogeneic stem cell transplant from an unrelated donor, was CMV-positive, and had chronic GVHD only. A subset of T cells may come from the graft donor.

CDR3 bases: TGCGCCAGCAGCTTGGGGCTAGTCCAAGAGACCCAGTACTTC. Amino acid sequence: CASSLGLVQETQYF. V and J are TRBV5-1 and TRBJ2-5; no clear D gene. V dropped 0 bases and J dropped 1 base, with 7 bases sitting between them. This CDR3 is built from 14 residues. Germline assignment: CDR1 SGHRS and CDR2 YFSETQ.

The CDR3 here is CASSFTEGGHNEQFF. CDR3 bases: TGCGCCAGCAGCTTCACTGAAGGGGGCCACAATGAGCAGTTCTTC. The chain couples TRBV4-1 to TRBJ2-1; 7 nucleotides line up with TRBD1. In germline, CDR1 is MGHRA, CDR2 YSYEKL. V dropped 5 bases and J dropped 5; count of bases not matched to a gene: 9. CDR3 length: 15 amino acids.

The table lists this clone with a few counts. The CDR3 DNA sequence: TGTGCCAGCAGCTTAGTAGGACAGGGATACACTGAAGCTTTCTTT. Protein product: CASSLVGQGYTEAFF. This chain connects TRBV7-9 to TRBJ1-1; TRBD1 matches at 8 bases. The J segment lost 3 bases and the V segment lost 1 base, leaving 4 bases of the junction unmatched. The CDR3 consists of 15 residues. CDR1 SEHNR and CDR2 FQNEAQ come from the germline V gene (reference sequence).

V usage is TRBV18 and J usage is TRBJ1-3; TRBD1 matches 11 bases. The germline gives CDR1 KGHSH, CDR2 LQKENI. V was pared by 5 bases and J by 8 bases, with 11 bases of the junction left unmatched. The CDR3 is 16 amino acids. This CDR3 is CASSGQGARERDTIYF. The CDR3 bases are TGTGCCAGCTCAGGACAGGGGGCTAGGGAGAGGGACACCATATATTTT.

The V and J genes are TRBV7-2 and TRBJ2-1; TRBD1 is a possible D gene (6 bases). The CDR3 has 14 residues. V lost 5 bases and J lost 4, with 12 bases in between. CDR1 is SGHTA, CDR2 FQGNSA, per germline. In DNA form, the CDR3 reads TGTGCCAGCAGCAGAGCGAGGGGGTACAATGAGCAGTTCTTC. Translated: CASSRARGYNEQFF.

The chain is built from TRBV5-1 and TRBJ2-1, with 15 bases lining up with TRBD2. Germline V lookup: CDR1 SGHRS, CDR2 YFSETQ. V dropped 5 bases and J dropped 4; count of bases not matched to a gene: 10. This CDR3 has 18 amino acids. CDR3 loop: CASRAPGLAGGMYNEQFF. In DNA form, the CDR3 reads TGCGCCAGCAGGGCACCAGGACTAGCGGGAGGGATGTACAATGAGCAGTTCTTC.